Here is one TCR beta chain with its context. This sample is part of a study of cytomegalovirus exposure and HLA in healthy donors. The PCR had 60 Vbeta and 13 Jbeta primers. Assay used: immunoSEQ multiplex PCR; TCRdb lists only in-frame clones, some missing. The profile shows approximately 88,000 clones, around 82% of them singletons. V trimming: 4 bases; J trimming: 5 bases; junction bases outside the gene matches: 9. The CDR3 contains 15 residues. In germline, CDR1 is KGHSH, CDR2 LQKENI. The TCR originated in a man aged 18 to 29 in good health and CMV-seronegative. What was sequenced was PBMCs. V gene TRBV18 combines with J gene TRBJ2-5; TRBD1 aligns across 8 bases. This chain's CDR3 is CASSLRGPPEETQYF. The CDR3, as DNA: TGTGCCAGCTCACTCAGGGGGCCTCCAGAGGAGACCCAGTACTTC.